This is a list of T cell receptor beta chains from one sample in a study of shared clonotypes between healthy human individuals. Assay: immunoSEQ multiplex PCR; the TCRdb copy retains only in-frame clones and omits some. The sample lists some 2,500,000 clones; about nine tenths were seen once. Sequenced material: naive CD4+ T cells from PBMCs. These receptors were obtained from a man aged 18 to 30 in good health. Some clones in this sample may be carry-over from other donors' samples. Each CDR3 is given with its conserved first and last residue. Fields, in order: clone size, D gene, J gene, V gene, CDR3 protein, CDR3 DNA. The D gene is left open where the match is weak. Clone size is not always given. Where it is, it says once, few, many or a class for expanded clones.

NA NA TRBJ2-7 TRBV5-1 CASSLIPDRDEQYF TGCGCCAGCAGCTTGATACCCGACCGGGACGAGCAGTACTTC
NA NA TRBJ2-7 TRBV5-5 CASSLEVRLVAEQYF TGTGCCAGCAGCTTGGAAGTCAGGTTGGTTGCCGAGCAGTACTTC
NA NA TRBJ1-1 TRBV4-3 CASSQDYSGHTEAFF TGCGCCAGCAGCCAAGATTATTCAGGACACACTGAAGCTTTCTTT
NA NA TRBJ2-1 TRBV14 CASSQDLGNEQFF TGTGCCAGCAGCCAAGATCTCGGCAATGAGCAGTTCTTC
NA TRBD1 TRBJ1-1 TRBV29-1 CSVEGPNNRGRAEAFF TGCAGCGTTGAAGGCCCTAATAACAGGGGGCGCGCTGAAGCTTTCTTT
NA NA TRBJ1-2 TRBV28 CASSRPGLYGYTF TGTGCCAGCAGTCGCCCGGGACTCTATGGCTACACCTTC
NA NA TRBJ2-7 TRBV4-3 CASSQSLDTAYEQYF TGCGCCAGCAGCCAAAGCCTGGACACCGCCTACGAGCAGTACTTC
NA NA TRBJ1-1 TRBV29-1 CSVEKNWEPPDTEAFF TGCAGCGTTGAAAAAAATTGGGAACCCCCCGACACTGAAGCTTTCTTT
NA NA TRBJ2-5 TRBV7-2 CASSLGGAGRETQYF TGTGCCAGCAGCTTAGGCGGGGCGGGACGGGAGACCCAGTACTTC
once NA TRBJ2-1 TRBV5-4 CASSLGPHGAGYEQFF TGTGCCAGCAGCTTGGGACCCCACGGAGCAGGATATGAGCAGTTCTTC
NA TRBD1 TRBJ2-4 TRBV5-6 CASSLGGQFNIQYF TGTGCCAGCAGCTTGGGGGGACAGTTCAACATTCAGTACTTC
NA TRBD2 TRBJ2-2 TRBV5-5 CASSLAGGNTGELFF TGTGCCAGCAGCTTAGCGGGAGGGAACACCGGGGAGCTGTTTTTT
NA TRBD2 TRBJ2-1 TRBV18 CASSRLAGGQDEQFF TGTGCCAGCTCAAGACTAGCGGGAGGGCAGGATGAGCAGTTCTTC
NA NA TRBJ2-7 TRBV7-2 CASSLEAAATDYEQYF TGTGCCAGCAGCTTAGAGGCGGCAGCCACAGACTACGAGCAGTACTTC
NA NA TRBJ1-1 TRBV30 CAWSLEGNTEAFF TGTGCCTGGAGTTTGGAGGGGAACACTGAAGCTTTCTTT
NA NA TRBJ1-1 TRBV2 CASRELGNTEAFF TGTGCCAGCAGGGAACTGGGGAACACTGAAGCTTTCTTT
NA NA TRBJ2-7 TRBV2 CASTRTSGTYEQYF TGTGCCAGCACCAGGACGTCTGGGACCTACGAGCAGTACTTC
NA TRBD2 TRBJ2-7 TRBV28 CASSFDPWPSGRFNEQYF TGTGCCAGCAGTTTCGACCCGTGGCCTAGCGGGAGATTCAACGAGCAGTACTTC
NA TRBD2 TRBJ2-1 TRBV7-6 CASSVYPGLAGSNEQFF TGTGCCAGCAGCGTCTATCCGGGACTAGCGGGATCGAATGAGCAGTTCTTC
NA TRBD1 TRBJ1-2 TRBV7-9 CASSLVETGVVYGYTF TGTGCCAGCAGCTTAGTCGAGACAGGGGTCGTCTATGGCTACACCTTC
NA NA TRBJ2-5 TRBV5-1 CASSLGSEATQYF TGCGCCAGCAGCTTGGGCAGTGAAGCGACCCAGTACTTC
NA TRBD2 TRBJ2-7 TRBV7-9 CASSRSSGSSYEQYF TGTGCCAGCAGCCGATCTAGCGGCAGCTCCTACGAGCAGTACTTC
NA NA TRBJ2-1 TRBV27 CASRRAGTFHNEQFF TGTGCCAGCAGGAGAGCAGGGACGTTCCACAATGAGCAGTTCTTC
NA NA TRBJ2-5 TRBV5-1 CASSLGLETQYF TGCGCCAGCAGCCTGGGATTGGAGACCCAGTACTTC
once NA TRBJ2-7 TRBV7-2 CASSLGRAMNEQYF TGTGCCAGCAGCTTAGGCAGGGCTATGAACGAGCAGTACTTC
NA NA TRBJ1-4 TRBV5-1 CASSFPGVGEKLFF TGCGCCAGCAGCTTCCCAGGGGTGGGGGAAAAACTGTTTTTT
NA NA TRBJ1-1 TRBV4-2 CASSLTGSTGLNTEAFF TGTGCCAGCAGCCTCACCGGAAGCACAGGGCTGAACACTGAAGCTTTCTTT
NA TRBD1 TRBJ1-4 TRBV7-9 CASSLAGGADEKLFF TGTGCCAGCAGCTTAGCAGGGGGCGCCGATGAAAAACTGTTTTTT
NA NA TRBJ2-5 TRBV10-3 CAISGGATIETQYF TGTGCCATCAGTGGGGGGGCAACTATAGAGACCCAGTACTTC
NA TRBD1 TRBJ1-1 TRBV19 CAGRGQGSTEAFF TGTGCCGGTAGGGGACAGGGTTCAACTGAAGCTTTCTTT
NA NA TRBJ1-3 TRBV7-9 CASSLALRDIENTIYF TGTGCCAGCAGCTTAGCGCTAAGGGACATAGAAAACACCATATATTTT
NA NA TRBJ2-3 TRBV15 CATSSRGRRSTDTQYF TGTGCCACCAGCAGTAGGGGGAGGAGAAGCACAGATACGCAGTATTTT
NA NA TRBJ2-5 TRBV6-5 CASSYSNTRGETQYF TGTGCCAGCAGTTATTCAAACACCCGGGGGGAGACCCAGTACTTC
NA TRBD1 TRBJ1-1 TRBV6-1 CASSRGQMNTEAFF TGTGCCAGCAGTCGGGGACAGATGAACACTGAAGCTTTCTTT
few NA TRBJ1-1 TRBV7-9 CASSPGEGLKTEAFF TGTGCCAGCAGCCCAGGGGAGGGGCTGAAGACTGAAGCTTTCTTT
NA NA TRBJ1-1 TRBV19 CASSGRQYMNTEAFF TGTGCCAGTAGTGGGAGACAGTACATGAACACTGAAGCTTTCTTT
NA NA TRBJ2-3 TRBV7-9 CASSSGVATDTQYF TGTGCCAGCAGCTCGGGTGTGGCCACAGATACGCAGTATTTT
NA NA TRBJ2-2 TRBV5-6 CASSLVAGATGELFF TGTGCCAGCAGCTTGGTTGCGGGGGCGACCGGGGAGCTGTTTTTT
NA NA TRBJ2-6 TRBV5-1 CASSVDRSGANVLTF TGCGCCAGCAGCGTCGACAGGTCTGGGGCCAACGTCCTGACTTTC
NA NA TRBJ2-7 TRBV9 CASSGSAGASYEQYF TGTGCCAGCAGCGGGTCGGCAGGGGCCTCCTACGAGCAGTACTTC
NA TRBD2 TRBJ2-5 TRBV5-4 CASSSGTSGGETQYF TGTGCCAGCAGCTCCGGGACTAGCGGGGGAGAGACCCAGTACTTC
NA NA TRBJ1-1 TRBV20-1 CSARPRPEAFF TGCAGTGCCCGGCCGCGCCCTGAAGCTTTCTTT
NA TRBD2 TRBJ2-7 TRBV28 CASSPLALSSYEQYF TGTGCCAGCAGTCCACTAGCGCTAAGCTCCTACGAGCAGTACTTC
few TRBD1 TRBJ1-1 TRBV27 CASSWAGGMNTEAFF TGTGCCAGCAGTTGGGCAGGGGGAATGAACACTGAAGCTTTCTTT
NA NA TRBJ1-1 TRBV5-1 CASSLDFGGGTEAFF TGCGCCAGCAGCTTGGATTTTGGGGGAGGCACTGAAGCTTTCTTT
NA NA TRBJ2-5 TRBV11-2 CASSRPGIKQETQYF TGTGCCAGCAGCCGACCAGGAATCAAGCAAGAGACCCAGTACTTC
NA NA TRBJ1-3 TRBV5-1 CASSWSGGDLGNTIYF TGCGCCAGCAGCTGGTCGGGCGGGGACCTTGGAAACACCATATATTTT
once NA TRBJ1-5 TRBV7-2 CASSPDGGNQPQHF TGTGCCAGCAGCCCAGACGGGGGGAATCAGCCCCAGCATTTT
NA TRBD2 TRBJ2-3 TRBV4-2 CASSQTGLANTDTQYF TGTGCCAGCAGCCAAACGGGACTAGCGAACACAGATACGCAGTATTTT
NA NA TRBJ1-5 TRBV7-2 CASSPTPYNQPQHF TGTGCCAGCAGCCCCACTCCCTACAATCAGCCCCAGCATTTT
NA NA TRBJ2-1 TRBV4-1 CASSPAGARSKDEQFF TGCGCCAGCAGCCCCGCGGGGGCGCGATCAAAGGATGAGCAGTTCTTC